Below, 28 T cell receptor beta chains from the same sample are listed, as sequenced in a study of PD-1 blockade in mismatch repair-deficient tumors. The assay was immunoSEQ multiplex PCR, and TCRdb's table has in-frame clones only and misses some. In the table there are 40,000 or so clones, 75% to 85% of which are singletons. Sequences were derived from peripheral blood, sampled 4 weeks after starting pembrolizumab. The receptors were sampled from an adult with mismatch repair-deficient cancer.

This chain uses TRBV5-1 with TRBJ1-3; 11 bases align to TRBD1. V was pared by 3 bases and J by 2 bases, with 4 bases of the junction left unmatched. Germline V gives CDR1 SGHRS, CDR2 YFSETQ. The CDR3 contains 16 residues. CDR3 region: CASSSGQGVTGNTIYF. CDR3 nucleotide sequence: TGCGCCAGCAGCTCGGGACAGGGGGTGACTGGAAACACCATATATTTT.

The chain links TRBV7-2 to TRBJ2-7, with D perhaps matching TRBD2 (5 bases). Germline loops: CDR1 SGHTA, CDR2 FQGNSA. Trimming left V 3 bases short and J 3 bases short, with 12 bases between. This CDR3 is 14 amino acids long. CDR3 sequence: CASSLHEGHYEQYF. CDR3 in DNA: TGTGCCAGCAGCTTGCACGAGGGTCACTACGAGCAGTACTTC.

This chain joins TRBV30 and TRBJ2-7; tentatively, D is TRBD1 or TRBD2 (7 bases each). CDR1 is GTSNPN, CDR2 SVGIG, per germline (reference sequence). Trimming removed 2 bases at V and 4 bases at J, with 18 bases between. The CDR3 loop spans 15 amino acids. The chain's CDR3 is CAWSRGEGAFYEQYF. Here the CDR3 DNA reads TGTGCCTGGAGTAGAGGGGAGGGGGCCTTTTACGAGCAGTACTTC. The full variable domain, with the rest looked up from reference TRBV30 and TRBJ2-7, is SQTIHQWPATLVQPVGSPLSLECTVEGTSNPNLYWYRQAAGRGLQLLFYSVGIGQISSEVPQNLSASRPQDRQFILSSKKLLLSDSGFYLCAWSRGEGAFYEQYFGPGTRLTVT.

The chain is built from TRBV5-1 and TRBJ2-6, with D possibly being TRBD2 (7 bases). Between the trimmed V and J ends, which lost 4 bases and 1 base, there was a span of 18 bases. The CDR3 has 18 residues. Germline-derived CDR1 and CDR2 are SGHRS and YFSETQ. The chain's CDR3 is CASSPYWGGRSGANVLTF. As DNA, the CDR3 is TGCGCCAGCAGCCCGTATTGGGGGGGCCGTTCTGGGGCCAACGTCCTGACTTTC.

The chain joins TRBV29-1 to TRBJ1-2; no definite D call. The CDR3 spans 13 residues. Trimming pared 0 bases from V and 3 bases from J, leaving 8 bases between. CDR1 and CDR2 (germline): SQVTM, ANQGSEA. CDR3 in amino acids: CSVEDPGHYGYTF. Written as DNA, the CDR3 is TGCAGCGTTGAAGACCCCGGCCACTATGGCTACACCTTC.

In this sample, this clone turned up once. The CDR3 DNA follows: TGTGCCAGCAGCTTATCGGTCGGGCGGGAGGACTACGAGCAGTACTTC. Residues: CASSLSVGREDYEQYF. The rearrangement links TRBV7-2 to TRBJ2-7, with TRBD2 matching over 8 bases. The germline CDR1 and CDR2 sequences are SGHTA and FQGNSA. This CDR3 comprises 16 residues. The V gene end was trimmed by 2 bases and the J gene end by 3 bases; junction bases not matched to a gene: 9. The variable domain in full, with the rest retrieved from reference TRBV7-2 and TRBJ2-7, is GAGVSQSPSNKVTEKGKDVELRCDPISGHTALYWYRQSLGQGLEFLIYFQGNSAPDKSGLPSDRFSAERTGGSVSTLTIQRTQQEDSAVYLCASSLSVGREDYEQYFGPGTRLTVT.

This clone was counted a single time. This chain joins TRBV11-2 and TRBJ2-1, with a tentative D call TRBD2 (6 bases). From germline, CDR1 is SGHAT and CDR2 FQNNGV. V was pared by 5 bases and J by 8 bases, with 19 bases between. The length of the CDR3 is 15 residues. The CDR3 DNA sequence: TGTGCCAGCAGCCCTAGCGTGGGGCTTGGGGATGAGCAGTTCTTC. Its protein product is CASSPSVGLGDEQFF.

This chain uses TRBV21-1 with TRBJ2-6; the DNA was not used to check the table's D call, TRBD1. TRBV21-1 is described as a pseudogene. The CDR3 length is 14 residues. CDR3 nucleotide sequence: TGTGCCAGCACTACAGGGGCCGGGGCCAACGTCCTGACTTTC. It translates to CASTTGAGANVLTF.

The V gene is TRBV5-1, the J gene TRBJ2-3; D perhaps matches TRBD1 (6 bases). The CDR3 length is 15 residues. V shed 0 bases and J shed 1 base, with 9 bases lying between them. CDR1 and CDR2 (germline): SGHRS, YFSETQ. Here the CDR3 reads CASSLAAGGTDTQYF. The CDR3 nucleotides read TGCGCCAGCAGCTTGGCCGCAGGGGGCACAGATACGCAGTATTTT.

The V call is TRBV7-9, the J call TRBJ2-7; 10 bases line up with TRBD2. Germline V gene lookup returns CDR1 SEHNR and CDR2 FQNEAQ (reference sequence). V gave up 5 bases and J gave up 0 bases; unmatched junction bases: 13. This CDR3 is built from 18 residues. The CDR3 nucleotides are TGTGCCAGCAGCGCACCGGGACTAGCGATCCATAGCTCCTACGAGCAGTACTTC. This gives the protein CASSAPGLAIHSSYEQYF.

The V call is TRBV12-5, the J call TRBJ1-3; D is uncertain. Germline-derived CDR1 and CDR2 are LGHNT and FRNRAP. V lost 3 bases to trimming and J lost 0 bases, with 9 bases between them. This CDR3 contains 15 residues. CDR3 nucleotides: TGTGCTAGTGGTTTCTCCGGGAGCTCTGGAAACACCATATATTTT. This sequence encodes CASGFSGSSGNTIYF.

The CDR3 bases are TGTGCCAGTTTCAGGGGGCGATTACAAGATACGCAGTATTTT. It translates to CASFRGRLQDTQYF. V is TRBV2 and J is TRBJ2-3; 8 nucleotides align to TRBD1. This CDR3 is 14 amino acids long. V dropped 9 bases and J dropped 5; count of bases not matched to a gene: 10. The germline V gene has CDR1 SNHLY and CDR2 FYNNEI.

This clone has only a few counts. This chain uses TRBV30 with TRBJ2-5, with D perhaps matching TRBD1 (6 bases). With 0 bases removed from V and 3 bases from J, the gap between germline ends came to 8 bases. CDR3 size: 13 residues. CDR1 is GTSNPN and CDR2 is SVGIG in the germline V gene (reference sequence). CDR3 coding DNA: TGTGCCTGGAGTGTTACAGGGAAAGAGACCCAGTACTTC. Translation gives CAWSVTGKETQYF.

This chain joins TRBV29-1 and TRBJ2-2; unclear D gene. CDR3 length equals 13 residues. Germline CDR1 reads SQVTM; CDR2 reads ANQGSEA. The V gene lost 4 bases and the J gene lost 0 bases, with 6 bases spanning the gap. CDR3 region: CSVGTSNTGELFF. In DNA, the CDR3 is TGCAGCGTTGGGACCTCGAACACCGGGGAGCTGTTTTTT.

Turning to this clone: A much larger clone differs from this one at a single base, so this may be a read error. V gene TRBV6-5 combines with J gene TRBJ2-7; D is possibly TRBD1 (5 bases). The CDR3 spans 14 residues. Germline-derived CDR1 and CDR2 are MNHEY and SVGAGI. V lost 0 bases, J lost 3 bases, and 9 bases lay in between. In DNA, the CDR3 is TGTGCCAGCAGTTACTCATCAAGGGGCTACGAGCAGTACTTC. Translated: CASSYSSRGYEQYF.

The CDR3 spells CASSDSPGGQDTQYF. CDR3 in DNA: TGTGCCAGCAGTGACTCTCCAGGGGGCCAAGATACGCAGTATTTT. The genes are TRBV6-4 and TRBJ2-3, with 8 nucleotides matching TRBD1. Losses at the gene ends were 0 bases for V and 5 bases for J; bases not matched to a gene: 4. CDR1 and CDR2 from the germline V gene are MRHNA and SNTAGT. The CDR3 totals 15 residues.

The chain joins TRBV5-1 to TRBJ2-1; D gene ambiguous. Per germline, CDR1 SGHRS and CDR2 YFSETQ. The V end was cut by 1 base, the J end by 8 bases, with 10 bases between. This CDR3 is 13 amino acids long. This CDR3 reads CASSLTPLYEQFF. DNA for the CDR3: TGCGCCAGCAGCTTGACCCCATTGTATGAGCAGTTCTTC.

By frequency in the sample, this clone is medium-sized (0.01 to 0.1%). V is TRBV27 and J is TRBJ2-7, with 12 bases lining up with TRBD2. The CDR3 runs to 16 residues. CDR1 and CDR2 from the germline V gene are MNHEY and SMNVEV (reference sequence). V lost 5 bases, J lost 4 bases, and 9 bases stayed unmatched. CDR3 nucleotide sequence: TGTGCCAGCAGTACTATCGGACTAGCGGGGAAATACGAGCAGTACTTC. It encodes CASSTIGLAGKYEQYF.

CDR3 region: CASSRVGSSAYEQYF. The DNA of the CDR3 is TGTGCCAGCAGTCGAGTTGGGTCGTCCGCGTACGAGCAGTACTTC. The V gene is TRBV27, the J gene TRBJ2-7; D unclear. Germline loops: CDR1 MNHEY, CDR2 SMNVEV (reference sequence). The CDR3 loop spans 15 amino acids. Trimming shortened V by 5 bases and J by 4 bases, and 18 bases separated the two germline ends.

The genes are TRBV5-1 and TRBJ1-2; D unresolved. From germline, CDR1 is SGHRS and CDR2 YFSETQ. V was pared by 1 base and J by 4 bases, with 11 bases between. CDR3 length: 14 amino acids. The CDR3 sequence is CASSLRAEGYGYTF. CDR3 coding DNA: TGCGCCAGCAGCTTGCGGGCCGAGGGCTATGGCTACACCTTC.

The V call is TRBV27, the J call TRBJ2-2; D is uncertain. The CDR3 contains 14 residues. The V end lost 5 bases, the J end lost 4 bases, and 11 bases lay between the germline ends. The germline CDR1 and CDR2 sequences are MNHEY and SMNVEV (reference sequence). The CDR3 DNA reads TGTGCCAGCAGTAGGTCGGATCTCACCGGGGAGCTGTTTTTT. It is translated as CASSRSDLTGELFF.

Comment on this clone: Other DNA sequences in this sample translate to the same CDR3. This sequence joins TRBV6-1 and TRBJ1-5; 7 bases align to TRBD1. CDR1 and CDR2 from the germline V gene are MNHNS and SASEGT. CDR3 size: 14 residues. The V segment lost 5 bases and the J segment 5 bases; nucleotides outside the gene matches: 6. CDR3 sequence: CASSRTGRDQPQHF. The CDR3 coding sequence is TGTGCCAGCAGTAGGACAGGTCGAGATCAGCCCCAGCATTTT.

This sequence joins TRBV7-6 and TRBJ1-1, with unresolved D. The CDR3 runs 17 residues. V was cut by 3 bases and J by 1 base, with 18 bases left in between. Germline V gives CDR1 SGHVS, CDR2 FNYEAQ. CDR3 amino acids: CASSFYTADAWNTEAFF. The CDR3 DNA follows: TGTGCCAGCAGCTTTTACACAGCGGATGCGTGGAACACTGAAGCTTTCTTT.

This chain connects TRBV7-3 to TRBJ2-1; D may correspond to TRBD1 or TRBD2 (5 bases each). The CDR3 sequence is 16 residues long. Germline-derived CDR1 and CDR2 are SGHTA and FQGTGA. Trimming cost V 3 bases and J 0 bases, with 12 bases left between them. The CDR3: CASSFIGGSSYNEQFF. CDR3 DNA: TGTGCCAGCAGCTTTATTGGGGGAAGCTCCTACAATGAGCAGTTCTTC.

CDR3 residues: CASSPGVAGGDYNEQFF. The CDR3 region has the DNA TGTGCCAGCAGCCCGGGGGTAGCGGGAGGTGACTACAATGAGCAGTTCTTC. This chain links TRBV28 with TRBJ2-1, with 10 bases fitting TRBD2. The junction had 11 bases not matched to a gene; V was cut back by 6 bases and J by 3 bases. Germline V lookup: CDR1 MDHEN, CDR2 SYDVKM. The CDR3 consists of 17 residues.

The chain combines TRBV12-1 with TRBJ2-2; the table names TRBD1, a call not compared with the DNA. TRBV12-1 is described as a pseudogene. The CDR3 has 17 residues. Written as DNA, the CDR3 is TGTGCCAGCAGCTTTGATTTAGGAGGGGGCGCGGACGGGGAGCTGTTTTTT. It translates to CASSFDLGGGADGELFF.

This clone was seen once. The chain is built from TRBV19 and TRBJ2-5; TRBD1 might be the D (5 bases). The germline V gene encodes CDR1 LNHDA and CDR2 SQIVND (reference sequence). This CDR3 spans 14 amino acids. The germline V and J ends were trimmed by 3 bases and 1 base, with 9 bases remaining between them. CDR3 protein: CASSMGQAQETQYF. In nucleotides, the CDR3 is TGTGCCAGTAGTATGGGGCAGGCCCAAGAGACCCAGTACTTC.

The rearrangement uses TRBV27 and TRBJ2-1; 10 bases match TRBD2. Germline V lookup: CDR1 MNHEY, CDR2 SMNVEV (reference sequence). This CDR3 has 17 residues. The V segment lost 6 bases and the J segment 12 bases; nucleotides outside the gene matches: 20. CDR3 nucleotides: TGTGCCAGCAGCCGAAAGTTAGCGGGAGGTTACAATGAAGGGCAGTTCTTC. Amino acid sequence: CASSRKLAGGYNEGQFF.